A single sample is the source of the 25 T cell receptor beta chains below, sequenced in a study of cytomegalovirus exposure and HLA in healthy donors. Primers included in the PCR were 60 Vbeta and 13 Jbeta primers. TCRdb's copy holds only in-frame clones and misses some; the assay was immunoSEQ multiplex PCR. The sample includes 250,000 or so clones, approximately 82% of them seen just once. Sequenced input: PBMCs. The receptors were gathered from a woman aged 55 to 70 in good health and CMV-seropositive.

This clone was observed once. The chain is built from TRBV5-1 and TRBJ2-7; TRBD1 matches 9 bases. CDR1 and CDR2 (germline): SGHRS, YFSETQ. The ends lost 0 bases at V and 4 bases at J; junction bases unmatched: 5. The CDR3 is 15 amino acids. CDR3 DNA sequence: TGCGCCAGCAGCTTGGAGGGACAGGGCTTGTACGAGCAGTACTTC. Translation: CASSLEGQGLYEQYF.

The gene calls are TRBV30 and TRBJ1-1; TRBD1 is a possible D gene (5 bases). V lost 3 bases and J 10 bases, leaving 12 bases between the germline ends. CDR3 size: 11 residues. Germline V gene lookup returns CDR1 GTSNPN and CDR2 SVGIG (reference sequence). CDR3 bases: TGTGCCTGGAGCTTCGACAGTCTAGCTTTCTTT. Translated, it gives CAWSFDSLAFF.

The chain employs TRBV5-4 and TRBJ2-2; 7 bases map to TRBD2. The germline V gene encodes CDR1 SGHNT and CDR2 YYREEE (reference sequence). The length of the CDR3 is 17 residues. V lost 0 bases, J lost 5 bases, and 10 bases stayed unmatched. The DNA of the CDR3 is TGTGCCAGCAGCTTGGGACCGAGGGGAGGGGCTACCGGGGAGCTGTTTTTT. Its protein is CASSLGPRGGATGELFF. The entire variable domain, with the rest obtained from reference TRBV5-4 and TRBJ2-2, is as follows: ETGVTQSPTHLIKTRGQQVTLRCSSQSGHNTVSWYQQALGQGPQFIFQYYREEENGRGNFPPRFSGLQFPNYSSELNVNALELDDSALYLCASSLGPRGGATGELFFGEGSRLTVL.

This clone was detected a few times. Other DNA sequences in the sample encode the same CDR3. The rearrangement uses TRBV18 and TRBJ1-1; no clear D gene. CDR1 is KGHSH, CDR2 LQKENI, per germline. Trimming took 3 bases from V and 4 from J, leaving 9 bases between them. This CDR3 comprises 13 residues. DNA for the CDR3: TGTGCCAGCTCACCTAGTGGCGGCACTGAAGCTTTCTTT. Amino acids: CASSPSGGTEAFF.

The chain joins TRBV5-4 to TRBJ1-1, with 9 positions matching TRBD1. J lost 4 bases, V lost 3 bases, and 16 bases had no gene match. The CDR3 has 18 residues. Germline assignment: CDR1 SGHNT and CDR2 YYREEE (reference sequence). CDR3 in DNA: TGTGCCAGCAGCTCGACTCCCATCCCGGGACAGGGCGGCACTGAAGCTTTCTTT. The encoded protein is CASSSTPIPGQGGTEAFF.

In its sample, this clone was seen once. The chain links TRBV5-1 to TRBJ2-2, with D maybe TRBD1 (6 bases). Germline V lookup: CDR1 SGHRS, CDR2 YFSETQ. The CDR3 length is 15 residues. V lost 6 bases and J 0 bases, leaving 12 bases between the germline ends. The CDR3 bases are TGCGCCAGCACCCCAGGGACACCGAACACCGGGGAGCTGTTTTTT. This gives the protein CASTPGTPNTGELFF.

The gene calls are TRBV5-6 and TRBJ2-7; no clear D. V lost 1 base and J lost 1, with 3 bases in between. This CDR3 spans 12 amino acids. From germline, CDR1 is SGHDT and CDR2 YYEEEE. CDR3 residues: CASSLLSYEQYF. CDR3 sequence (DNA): TGTGCCAGCAGCTTGCTGTCCTACGAGCAGTACTTC.

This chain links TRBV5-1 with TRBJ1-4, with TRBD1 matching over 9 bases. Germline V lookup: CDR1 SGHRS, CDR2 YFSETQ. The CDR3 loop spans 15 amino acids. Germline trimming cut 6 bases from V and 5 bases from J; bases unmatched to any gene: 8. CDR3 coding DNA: TGCGCCAGCAAGGACAGGGGAAGCACAAATGAAAAACTGTTTTTT. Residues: CASKDRGSTNEKLFF.

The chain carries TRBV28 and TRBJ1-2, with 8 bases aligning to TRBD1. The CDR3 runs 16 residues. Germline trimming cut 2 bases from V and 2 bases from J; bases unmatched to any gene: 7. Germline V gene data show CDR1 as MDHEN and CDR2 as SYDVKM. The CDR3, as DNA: TGTGCCAGCAGTTTACTTAGGACAGGGAGAAACTATGGCTACACCTTC. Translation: CASSLLRTGRNYGYTF.

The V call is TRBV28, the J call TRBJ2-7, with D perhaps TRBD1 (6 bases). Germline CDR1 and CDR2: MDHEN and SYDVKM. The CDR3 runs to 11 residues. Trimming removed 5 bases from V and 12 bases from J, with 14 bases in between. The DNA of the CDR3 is TGTGCCAGCAGTGTGGGGGCCCCAAGGTACTTC. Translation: CASSVGAPRYF.

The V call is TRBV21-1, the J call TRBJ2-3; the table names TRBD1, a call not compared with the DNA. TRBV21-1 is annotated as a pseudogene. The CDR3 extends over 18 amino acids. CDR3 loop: CASSKRKGGQPNADTQYF. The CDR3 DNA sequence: TGTGCCAGCAGCAAAAGAAAAGGGGGACAGCCCAACGCAGATACGCAGTATTTT.

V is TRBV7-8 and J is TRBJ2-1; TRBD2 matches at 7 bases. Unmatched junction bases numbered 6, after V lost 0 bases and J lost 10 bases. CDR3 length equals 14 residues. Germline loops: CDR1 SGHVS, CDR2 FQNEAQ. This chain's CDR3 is CASSLAGGLREQFF. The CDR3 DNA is TGTGCCAGCAGCTTAGCGGGAGGGTTAAGAGAGCAGTTCTTC.

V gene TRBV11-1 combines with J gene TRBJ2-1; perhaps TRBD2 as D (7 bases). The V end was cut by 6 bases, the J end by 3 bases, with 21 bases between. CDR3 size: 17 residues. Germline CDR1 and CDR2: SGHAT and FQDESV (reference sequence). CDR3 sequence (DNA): TGTGCCAGCAGACGGAGAACGGGGGCTAGCGGCTACAATGAGCAGTTCTTC. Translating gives CASRRRTGASGYNEQFF.

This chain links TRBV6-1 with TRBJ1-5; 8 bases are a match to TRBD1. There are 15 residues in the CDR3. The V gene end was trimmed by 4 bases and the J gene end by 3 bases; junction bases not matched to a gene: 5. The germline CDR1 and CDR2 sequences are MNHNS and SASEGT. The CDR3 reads CASSGQGLINQPQHF. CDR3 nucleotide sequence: TGTGCCAGCAGTGGACAGGGGTTAATCAATCAGCCCCAGCATTTT.

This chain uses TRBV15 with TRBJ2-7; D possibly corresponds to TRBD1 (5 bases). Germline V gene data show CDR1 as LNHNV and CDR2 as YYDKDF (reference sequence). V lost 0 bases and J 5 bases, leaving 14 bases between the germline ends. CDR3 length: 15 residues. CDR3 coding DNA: TGTGCCACCAGCAGAGATCAAGCAGGGTATAACGAGCAGTACTTC. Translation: CATSRDQAGYNEQYF.

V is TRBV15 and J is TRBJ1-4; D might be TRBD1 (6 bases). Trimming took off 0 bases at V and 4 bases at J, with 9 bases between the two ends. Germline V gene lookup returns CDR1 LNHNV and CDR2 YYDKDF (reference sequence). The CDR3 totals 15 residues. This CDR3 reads CATSREGAFNEKLFF. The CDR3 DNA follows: TGTGCCACCAGCAGAGAGGGGGCTTTTAATGAAAAACTGTTTTTT. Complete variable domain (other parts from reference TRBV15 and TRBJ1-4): DAMVIQNPRYQVTQFGKPVTLSCSQTLNHNVMYWYQQKSSQAPKLLFHYYDKDFNNEADTPDNFQSRRPNTSFCFLDIRSPGLGDTAMYLCATSREGAFNEKLFFGSGTQLSVL.

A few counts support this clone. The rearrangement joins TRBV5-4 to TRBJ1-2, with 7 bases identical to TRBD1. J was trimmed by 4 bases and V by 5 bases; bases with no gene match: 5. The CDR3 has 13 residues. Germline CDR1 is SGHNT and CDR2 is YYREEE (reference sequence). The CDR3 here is CASRPDRPYGYTF. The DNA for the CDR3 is TGTGCCAGCAGGCCGGACAGGCCCTATGGCTACACCTTC.

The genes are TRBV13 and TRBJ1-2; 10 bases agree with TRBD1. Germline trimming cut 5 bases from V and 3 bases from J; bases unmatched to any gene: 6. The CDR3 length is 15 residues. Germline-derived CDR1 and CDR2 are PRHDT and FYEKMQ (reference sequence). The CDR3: CASSIRTGGDYGYTF. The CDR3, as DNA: TGTGCCAGCAGCATAAGGACAGGGGGGGACTATGGCTACACCTTC.

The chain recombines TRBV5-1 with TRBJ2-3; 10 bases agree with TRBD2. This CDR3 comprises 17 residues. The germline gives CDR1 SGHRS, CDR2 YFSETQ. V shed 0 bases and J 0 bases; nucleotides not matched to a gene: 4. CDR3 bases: TGCGCCAGCAGCTTGGTGTCGACTAGCGGGAGCACAGATACGCAGTATTTT. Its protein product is CASSLVSTSGSTDTQYF.

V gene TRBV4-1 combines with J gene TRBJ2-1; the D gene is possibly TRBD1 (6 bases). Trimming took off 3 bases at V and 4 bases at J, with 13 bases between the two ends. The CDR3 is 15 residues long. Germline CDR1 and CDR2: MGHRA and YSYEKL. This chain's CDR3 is CASSHQDSSYNEQFF. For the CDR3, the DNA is TGCGCCAGCAGCCACCAGGACAGTAGTTACAATGAGCAGTTCTTC.

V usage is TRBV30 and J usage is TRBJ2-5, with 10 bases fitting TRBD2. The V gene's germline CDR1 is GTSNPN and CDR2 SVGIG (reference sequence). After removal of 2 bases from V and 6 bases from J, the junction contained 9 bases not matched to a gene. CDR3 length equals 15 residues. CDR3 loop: CAWSPLAGVVKTQYF. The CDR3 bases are TGTGCCTGGAGTCCCCTAGCGGGAGTGGTAAAGACCCAGTACTTC.

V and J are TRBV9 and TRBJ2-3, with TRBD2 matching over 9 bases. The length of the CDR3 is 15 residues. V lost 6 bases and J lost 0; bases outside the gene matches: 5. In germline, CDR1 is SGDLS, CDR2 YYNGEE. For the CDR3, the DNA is TGTGCCAGCAATAGACTAGCGGCTAGCACAGATACGCAGTATTTT. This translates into CASNRLAASTDTQYF.

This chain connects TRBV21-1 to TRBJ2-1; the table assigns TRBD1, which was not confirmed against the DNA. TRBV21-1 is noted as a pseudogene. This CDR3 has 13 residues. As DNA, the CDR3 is TGTGCCAGCAGGGACAGCGCTTGGGATGAGCAGTTCTTC. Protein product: CASRDSAWDEQFF.

CDR3 residues: CASSLRQGVTTFF. Written as DNA, the CDR3 is TGTGCCAGCAGCCTCCGACAGGGGGTTACGACCTTCTTT. The gene calls are TRBV7-9 and TRBJ1-1, with 9 bases identical to TRBD1. Trimming removed 5 bases from V and 14 bases from J; junction bases left unmatched: 12. From germline, CDR1 is SEHNR and CDR2 FQNEAQ (reference sequence). There are 13 residues in the CDR3.

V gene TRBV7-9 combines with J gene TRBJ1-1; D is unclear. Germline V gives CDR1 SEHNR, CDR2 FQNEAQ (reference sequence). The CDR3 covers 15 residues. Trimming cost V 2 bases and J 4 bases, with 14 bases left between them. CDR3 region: CASSLQTPRGTEAFF. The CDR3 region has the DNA TGTGCCAGCAGCTTACAGACACCTCGGGGCACTGAAGCTTTCTTT.